This T cell receptor (beta chain) emerged from a study of T cells expressing NK-cell markers. Germline V gene lookup returns CDR1 SGHDN and CDR2 FVKESK. This CDR3 is 14 amino acids long. One entry per CDR3 protein, without DNA, is what TCRdb gives after re-calling the 5' RACE reads. Seen in this sample are a few hundred thousand distinct CDR3 sequences; the ten most common clones hold around 5.3%. Points on this clonotype: The antigen is undetermined.

Study-wide points: Four of the donors also had these clonotypes leading their CD3+CD56-NKG2C+ fraction. About 1.0-8% of CD8+ T cells in over 5 donors belonged to dominant NKG2C+ clonotypes.

This chain links TRBV14 with TRBJ2-5; with no DNA, the TCRdb D assignment of TRBD1 cannot be verified. The source material was blood T cells: a sorted CD56 or NKG2C T cell subset, CD4+ or CD8+ T cells, or bulk PBMC T cells (not recorded which). This clonotype was obtained from a man aged 18-69 years in good health. CDR3 sequence: CASSQRQIQETQYF.